These T cell receptor beta chains were read from a single sample in a study of cytotoxic CD8 clonotypes in ibrutinib-treated CLL. Libraries were prepared by immunoSEQ multiplex PCR; TCRdb keeps only in-frame clonotypes and omits some of them. This table has hundreds of thousands of clones, 67% appearing once. The input for sequencing was PBMCs, taken after 36 months of ibrutinib treatment. These receptors were obtained from a human donor with chronic lymphocytic leukemia. Both conserved end residues are part of each CDR3. The D gene is left open where the match is weak. Only some rows state a clone size, as once, few, many or a class for expanded clones.

>.|.|TRBJ1-2|TRBV5-1
TGCGCCAGCAGGCCTGAGAACTATGGCTACACCTTC
CASRPENYGYTF
>.|.|TRBJ1-2|TRBV21-1
TGTGCCAGCACCATTGGTCGGTTTAACTATGGCTACACCTTC
CASTIGRFNYGYTF
>TRBD1|.|TRBJ1-5|TRBV10-3
TGTGCCATCAGTCCAACTCTAGACAGGGTCAATCAGCCCCAGCATTTT
CAISPTLDRVNQPQHF
>TRBD1|.|TRBJ2-7|TRBV7-2
TGTGCCAGCAGCGCCCGGGACAGGGGACCTCAGCAGTACTTC
CASSARDRGPQQYF
>.|.|TRBJ2-7|TRBV29-1
TGCAGCGCCCAACCGACAGGCGCCTACGAGCAGTACTTC
CSAQPTGAYEQYF
>.|few|TRBJ2-5|TRBV18
TGTGCCAGCTCACCAGGTCAGGGCATAGTTGGGACCCAGTACTTC
CASSPGQGIVGTQYF
>TRBD2|.|TRBJ2-7|TRBV7-8
TGTGCCAGCAGCTCGCAACCCGGGACTAGGAACGAGCAGTACTTC
CASSSQPGTRNEQYF
>TRBD2|.|TRBJ2-5|TRBV29-1
TGCAGCGTCCTCGGGGGGAGCCGAGAGACCCAGTACTTC
CSVLGGSRETQYF
>TRBD1|.|TRBJ2-1|TRBV4-1
TGCGCCAGCAGCCAAGGACAGGGCCCATACAATGAGCAGTTCTTC
CASSQGQGPYNEQFF
>.|.|TRBJ2-7|TRBV7-9
TGTGCCAGCAGCTTAGCGGGATCCTACGAGCAGTACTTC
CASSLAGSYEQYF
>.|few|TRBJ1-1|TRBV6-5
TGTGCCAGCAGACCCCCGGTTGGGCACACTGAAGCTTTCTTT
CASRPPVGHTEAFF
>.|.|TRBJ2-7|TRBV9
TGTGCCAGCAGCGTAGCCGGGAGCCATCTCTACGAGCAGTACTTC
CASSVAGSHLYEQYF
>.|.|TRBJ2-3|TRBV27
TGTGCCAGCAGTTTAGCACAGGGCCTCACAGATACGCAGTATTTT
CASSLAQGLTDTQYF
>.|few|TRBJ2-7|TRBV2
TGTGCCAGCCGGGACTCTTACTACGAGCAGTACTTC
CASRDSYYEQYF
>.|few|TRBJ2-2|TRBV9
TGTGCCAGCAGACAGAGGACGGACACCGGGGAGCTGTTTTTT
CASRQRTDTGELFF
>TRBD2|.|TRBJ2-5|TRBV29-1
TGCAGCGTTAGAAGCGGGGGCCTTCAAGAGACCCAGTACTTC
CSVRSGGLQETQYF
>.|.|TRBJ2-1|TRBV7-2
TGTGCCAGCAGCTGGTTTCCAGGAACCTACAATGAGCAGTTCTTC
CASSWFPGTYNEQFF
>TRBD1|.|TRBJ2-1|TRBV28
TGTGCCAGCAGGGTCCCCGGGACAGGGAGGAATGAGCAGTTCTTC
CASRVPGTGRNEQFF
>TRBD2|.|TRBJ2-1|TRBV10-3
TGTGCCATCAGCCCAGCGGGGGGGCCCGAGAAGCAGTTCTTC
CAISPAGGPEKQFF
>.|.|TRBJ2-3|TRBV11-1
TGTGCCAGCAGCTTAGGCACCGAAGATACGCAGTATTTT
CASSLGTEDTQYF
>TRBD1|few|TRBJ2-5|TRBV2
TGTGCCAGCAGTGCAAACAGGGGTGAGACCCAGTACTTC
CASSANRGETQYF
>.|.|TRBJ2-7|TRBV6-1
TGTGCCAGCAGTGAAGGGCTTTCCGTAATACACTACGAGCAGTACTTC
CASSEGLSVIHYEQYF
>.|many|TRBJ1-5|TRBV6-5
TGTGCCAGCAGTTACGGGAGAAATCAGCCCCAGCATTTT
CASSYGRNQPQHF
>.|.|TRBJ2-6|TRBV7-9
TGTGCCAGCAGCTTCCAGGTCCGCTCTGGGGCCAACGTCCTGACTTTC
CASSFQVRSGANVLTF
>TRBD1|.|TRBJ2-1|TRBV10-3
TGTGCCATCAGTCGGACAGGCCCCACCACCCATGAGCAGTTCTTC
CAISRTGPTTHEQFF
>TRBD1|.|TRBJ1-2|TRBV29-1
TGCAGCGTTGGCCTGGACAGGGGGCTTTTGGGCTACACCTTC
CSVGLDRGLLGYTF
>.|few|TRBJ2-2|TRBV15
TGTGCCACCAGCAGGAGGAATCTTTTCGGGGAGCTGTTTTTT
CATSRRNLFGELFF
>.|once|TRBJ1-2|TRBV10-3
TGTGCCATCACCCGGAGGGGGAACCACTATGGCTACACCTTC
CAITRRGNHYGYTF